The subject of this entry is one T cell receptor (beta chain). Its antigen is unidentified. The sample belongs to a study of long-term antiretroviral therapy in people with HIV. Findings and caveats of the study: Diversity went up after ART and still fell short of transplant donor controls.

Germline CDR1 reads SGHDT; CDR2 reads YYEEEE. V lost 5 bases, J lost 5 bases, and 19 bases lay in between. The CDR3 extends over 15 amino acids. Running of the v3.0 immunoSEQ assay took place at survey level. Assay: immunoSEQ multiplex PCR; the TCRdb copy retains only in-frame clones and omits some. Altogether roughly 40,000 clones are present, approximately 86% being singletons, with the ten largest covering less than 4%. The chain employs TRBV5-6 and TRBJ2-5, with a tentative D call TRBD2 (6 bases). Sequences were derived from unsorted PBMCs, sampled just before starting antiretroviral therapy. This receptor was obtained from a woman aged 18-29 years with HIV. The CDR3 DNA follows: TGTGCCAGCAGTTCGGACGCGACTAGTTCGGAGACCCAGTACTTC. Translating gives CASSSDATSSETQYF.